The sequence of this T cell receptor (beta chain) was determined in a study of OX40 agonist ivuxolimab in advanced cancers. Across the study: An agonistic anti-OX40 (CD134) antibody, ivuxolimab, was used to treat the patients. Patients in the trial were receiving intravenous ivuxolimab every 2 weeks, at doses of 0.01 to 10 mg/kg.

The ends lost 9 bases at V and 3 bases at J; junction bases unmatched: 13. This CDR3 is built from 16 residues. Germline V gene data show CDR1 as SNHLY and CDR2 as FYNNEI. This clone was recorded once. Its target is not known. The study, taken as a whole, reports: The study did not work out the antigen specificity of the expanded peripheral T cells.

Here immunoSEQ multiplex PCR was the method, and the copy in TCRdb shows in-frame clones only, minus some. The sample lists approximately 28,000 clones, 84% occurring once. Sequencing was performed on CD4+ or CD8+ T cells sorted from blood, taken in a trial of the OX40 agonist ivuxolimab. The chain recombines TRBV2 with TRBJ2-1; 8 bases line up with TRBD2. The clonotype originates from an adult with an advanced solid tumor such as melanoma, head and neck, liver or kidney cancer. This CDR3 is CARRFAGGPLYNEQFF. CDR3 bases: TGTGCCAGGAGATTTGCGGGGGGCCCCCTCTACAATGAGCAGTTCTTC.